The 30 T cell receptor beta chains reported below all come from one sample, sequenced in a study of T cells after yellow fever vaccination. One entry per CDR3 protein results from TCRdb running MiXCR on the 5' RACE reads. This sample yields around 310,000 distinct CDR3 sequences, of which approximately 3.8% are seen a single time; around 22% belongs to the top ten. Sequenced material: PBMCs, taken on the day of the yellow fever booster vaccination. The receptors here all came from a man younger than 35 who received the YFV17D yellow fever vaccine.

This clonotype has a handful of counts. The J gene is TRBJ1-2, the V gene TRBV5-1; tentatively, D is TRBD1 (6 bases). CDR1 and CDR2 from the germline V gene are SGHRS and YFSETQ. The CDR3 runs 16 residues. V shed 0 bases and J shed 4 bases, with 16 bases lying between them. The DNA of the CDR3 is TGCGCCAGCAGCTTGGGGGGGGTGGACAGCTCCTATGGCTACACCTTC. Encoded protein: CASSLGGVDSSYGYTF.

The V and J genes are TRBV7-2 and TRBJ2-1; TRBD2 might be the D (6 bases). The CDR3 loop spans 13 amino acids. CDR1 is SGHTA, CDR2 FQGNSA, per germline. Trimming stripped 3 bases from V and 15 bases from J, with 18 bases between. The DNA for the CDR3 is TGTGCCAGCAGCTTTTATACGGCGGACTATTGGTTCTTC. Translating gives CASSFYTADYWFF.

This clonotype was seen repeatedly, ten times or more. The J gene is TRBJ1-5, the V gene TRBV7-2; D gene unclear. The CDR3 runs to 15 residues. V dropped 1 base and J dropped 0 bases, with 7 bases sitting between them. Germline CDR1 is SGHTA and CDR2 is FQGNSA. The CDR3: CASSLGPFSNQPQHF. DNA of the CDR3: TGTGCCAGCAGCTTAGGTCCCTTTAGCAATCAGCCCCAGCATTTT.

The V gene is TRBV7-3, the J gene TRBJ2-2; 13 bases line up with TRBD2. The CDR3 consists of 20 residues. Germline V lookup: CDR1 SGHTA, CDR2 FQGTGA. Trimming at V came to 1 base and at J to 4 bases, leaving 12 bases not matched to a gene. CDR3 residues: CASSLRGTGLAGASTGELFF. The CDR3 DNA reads TGTGCCAGCAGCTTAAGGGGCACCGGACTAGCGGGGGCCTCCACCGGGGAGCTGTTTTTT.

This sequence joins TRBV7-3 and TRBJ2-5; no firm D call. Trimming stripped 1 base from V and 6 bases from J, with 12 bases between. The CDR3 extends over 14 amino acids. CDR1 and CDR2 from the germline V gene are SGHTA and FQGTGA. CDR3 coding DNA: TGTGCCAGCAGCTTAATTGGGCCCTCAAAGACCCAGTACTTC. Protein product: CASSLIGPSKTQYF.

This clonotype occurred many times. The chain recombines TRBV5-4 with TRBJ2-5; TRBD2 matches at 8 bases. Losses at the gene ends were 1 base for V and 0 bases for J; bases not matched to a gene: 5. Germline V gives CDR1 SGHNT, CDR2 YYREEE (reference sequence). The CDR3 sequence is 16 residues long. Written as DNA, the CDR3 is TGTGCCAGCAGCTTGACGGGGGGGCCGGACCAAGAGACCCAGTACTTC. Protein: CASSLTGGPDQETQYF.

The rearrangement links TRBV6-5 to TRBJ2-3, with D tentatively TRBD2 (7 bases). The length of the CDR3 is 15 residues. Trimming shortened V by 3 bases and J by 2 bases, and 12 bases separated the two germline ends. Germline CDR1 is MNHEY and CDR2 is SVGAGI. CDR3 amino acids: CASSYRGATTDTQYF. CDR3 DNA: TGTGCCAGCAGTTATCGGGGGGCCACCACAGATACGCAGTATTTT.

This clonotype has a count of ten or more. The chain recombines TRBV7-9 with TRBJ2-2; TRBD1 or TRBD2 may be the D gene (5 bases each). Trimming shortened V by 5 bases and J by 7 bases, and 20 bases separated the two germline ends. The germline gives CDR1 SEHNR, CDR2 FQNEAQ (reference sequence). This CDR3 is 16 amino acids long. In nucleotides, the CDR3 is TGTGCCAGCAGCCGGCTGACTAAGGGGAAAGGCGGGGAGCTGTTTTTT. Amino acids: CASSRLTKGKGGELFF.

In this sample, this clonotype turned up many times. The chain carries TRBV5-1 and TRBJ2-5, with D hard to call. Germline loops: CDR1 SGHRS, CDR2 YFSETQ. The CDR3 contains 14 residues. The V end was cut by 4 bases, the J end by 0 bases, with 10 bases between. The DNA of the CDR3 is TGCGCCAGCAGCCTCGGACGAAACCAAGAGACCCAGTACTTC. This gives the protein CASSLGRNQETQYF.

This clonotype was observed many times. This chain connects TRBV4-1 to TRBJ2-7; 8 nucleotides line up with TRBD1. The germline V gene encodes CDR1 MGHRA and CDR2 YSYEKL. The length of the CDR3 is 15 residues. The junction had 6 bases not matched to a gene; V was cut back by 2 bases and J by 3 bases. The CDR3 is CASSQSQGVVYEQYF. The CDR3 DNA reads TGCGCCAGCAGCCAATCACAGGGGGTTGTCTACGAGCAGTACTTC.

This clonotype occurred many times. This chain connects TRBV2 to TRBJ1-3; D remains ambiguous. Trimming left V 5 bases short and J 3 bases short, with 11 bases between. The germline CDR1 and CDR2 sequences are SNHLY and FYNNEI. There are 14 residues in the CDR3. This chain's CDR3 is CASSQTGVGNTIYF. CDR3 in DNA: TGTGCCAGCAGTCAAACCGGGGTTGGAAACACCATATATTTT.

This clonotype was detected only a few times. The rearrangement joins TRBV7-2 to TRBJ2-1; D might be TRBD1 (6 bases). CDR1 is SGHTA and CDR2 is FQGNSA in the germline V gene. This CDR3 spans 11 amino acids. V was shortened by 5 bases and J by 11 bases, with 10 bases between the two germline ends. DNA for the CDR3: TGTGCCAGCAGCCCAGACAGGCAGCAGTTCTTC. Protein product: CASSPDRQQFF.

This clonotype was counted a few times. The chain is built from TRBV5-5 and TRBJ2-7; 8 nucleotides line up with TRBD1. Germline V lookup: CDR1 SGHKS, CDR2 YYEKEE (reference sequence). The CDR3 has 15 amino acids. Trimming cost V 2 bases and J 2 bases; bases outside gene matches: 6. The CDR3 region has the DNA TGTGCCAGCAGCTTACGAGGGACAGGCGCCTACGAGCAGTACTTC. Its translation: CASSLRGTGAYEQYF.

There are a few counts of this clonotype. The rearrangement links TRBV14 to TRBJ1-1; no definite D call. The ends were cut back, 4 bases at V and 5 bases at J, with 17 bases in the middle. There are 15 residues in the CDR3. Germline CDR1 and CDR2: SGHDN and FVKESK. The CDR3 loop reads CASSPYWAARTEAFF. As DNA, the CDR3 is TGTGCCAGCAGCCCCTATTGGGCCGCGAGGACTGAAGCTTTCTTT.

This clonotype has only a few counts. The CDR3 loop is CASSLYFTDTDTQYF. The DNA for the CDR3 is TGCGCCAGCAGCTTGTATTTCACCGACACAGATACGCAGTATTTT. The chain recombines TRBV5-1 with TRBJ2-3, with D uncertain. V gave up 1 base and J gave up 2 bases, with 11 bases separating them. Germline CDR1 reads SGHRS; CDR2 reads YFSETQ. CDR3 length: 15 amino acids. The full variable domain, with the rest looked up from reference TRBV5-1 and TRBJ2-3, is KAGVTQTPRYLIKTRGQQVTLSCSPISGHRSVSWYQQTPGQGLQFLFEYFSETQRNKGNFPGRFSGRQFSNSRSEMNVSTLELGDSALYLCASSLYFTDTDTQYFGPGTRLTVL.

This chain uses TRBV20-1 with TRBJ2-5, with D possibly TRBD2 on 7 matching bases. The CDR3 is 15 amino acids. V was cut by 6 bases and J by 5 bases, with 22 bases left in between. Germline-derived CDR1 and CDR2 are DFQATT and SNEGSKA (reference sequence). The CDR3: CSARRWGGPGETQYF. For the CDR3, the DNA is TGCAGTGCCCGGAGGTGGGGGGGGCCAGGGGAGACCCAGTACTTC.

This clonotype was seen a handful of times. The rearrangement links TRBV7-9 to TRBJ1-3; TRBD1 is a possible D gene (5 bases). The germline V gene has CDR1 SEHNR and CDR2 FQNEAQ (reference sequence). Trimming cost V 4 bases and J 4 bases, with 17 bases left between them. This CDR3 is built from 16 residues. CDR3: CASSSIRDVWGNTIYF. The CDR3 DNA is TGTGCCAGCAGCTCCATCAGGGATGTTTGGGGAAACACCATATATTTT.

This clonotype was seen repeatedly, ten times or more. V usage is TRBV7-2 and J usage is TRBJ1-6; 8 bases line up with TRBD1. The V gene's germline CDR1 is SGHTA and CDR2 FQGNSA. The ends lost 7 bases at V and 7 bases at J; junction bases unmatched: 9. This CDR3 has 15 residues. The CDR3 region has the DNA TGTGCCAGCACCCTAGGGGACAGGCCCAATTCACCCCTCCACTTT. It yields the protein CASTLGDRPNSPLHF.

In nucleotides, the CDR3 is TGTGCCAGCAGCCGGCAGGGGGGATCACCCCAGCATTTT. It specifies CASSRQGGSPQHF. The chain carries TRBV5-6 and TRBJ1-5; 7 nucleotides line up with TRBD1. The ends lost 4 bases at V and 10 bases at J; junction bases unmatched: 8. Germline V lookup: CDR1 SGHDT, CDR2 YYEEEE. The CDR3 spans 13 residues.

This clonotype has at least ten counts. The gene calls are TRBV4-1 and TRBJ2-7; no definite D call. This CDR3 spans 16 amino acids. V dropped 1 base and J dropped 0 bases, with 13 bases sitting between them. The germline gives CDR1 MGHRA, CDR2 YSYEKL. CDR3 bases: TGCGCCAGCAGCCAAGTCCTCGGGCGGAGCTCCTACGAGCAGTACTTC. Translating gives CASSQVLGRSSYEQYF.

This clonotype was counted a few times. This chain uses TRBV5-1 with TRBJ1-2, with 9 bases lining up with TRBD1. Germline-derived CDR1 and CDR2 are SGHRS and YFSETQ. J lost 5 bases, V lost 0 bases, and 8 bases had no gene match. There are 16 residues in the CDR3. CDR3 nucleotide sequence: TGCGCCAGCAGCTTGGGGGACAGGGCCTTCGTGTATGGCTACACCTTC. Its protein is CASSLGDRAFVYGYTF.

This clonotype has more than one count but fewer than ten. This rearrangement joins TRBV7-6 to TRBJ2-7; no clear D gene. This CDR3 contains 15 residues. The germline V and J ends were trimmed by 0 bases and 3 bases, with 12 bases remaining between them. The V gene's germline CDR1 is SGHVS and CDR2 FNYEAQ. The CDR3, as DNA: TGTGCCAGCAGCTTAGCCACGGGTGGTTACTACGAGCAGTACTTC. Translated: CASSLATGGYYEQYF.

This clonotype was counted between two and nine times. V and J are TRBV19 and TRBJ1-1; a possible D gene is TRBD1 (6 bases). Germline assignment: CDR1 LNHDA and CDR2 SQIVND (reference sequence). CDR3 size: 18 residues. Trimming removed 1 base at V and 0 bases at J, with 18 bases between. CDR3 coding DNA: TGTGCCAGTAGTATAGGTGCCCTTGACAGGACATTGAACACTGAAGCTTTCTTT. This sequence encodes CASSIGALDRTLNTEAFF.

The CDR3 here is CASSETGGNYGYTF. DNA for the CDR3: TGTGCCAGCAGTGAGACAGGGGGGAACTATGGCTACACCTTC. V usage is TRBV28 and J usage is TRBJ1-2, with 9 positions matching TRBD1. Looked up from germline, CDR1 is MDHEN and CDR2 is SYDVKM. V lost 5 bases, J lost 2 bases, and 3 bases stayed unmatched. The CDR3 totals 14 residues.

The CDR3, as DNA: TGCGCCAGCACTGGGGGGCACGAGCAGTACTTC. Translation: CASTGGHEQYF. The V call is TRBV5-1, the J call TRBJ2-7; D tentatively fits TRBD1 or TRBD2 (6 bases each). Germline CDR1 and CDR2: SGHRS and YFSETQ. Trimming left V 6 bases short and J 5 bases short, with 9 bases between. This CDR3 spans 11 amino acids.

This clonotype was counted only a few times. V is TRBV15 and J is TRBJ2-5; 12 bases are a match to TRBD2. V gave up 4 bases and J gave up 5 bases; unmatched junction bases: 5. The CDR3 runs 15 residues. Germline V gene lookup returns CDR1 LNHNV and CDR2 YYDKDF (reference sequence). CDR3 DNA: TGTGCCACCAGCACTAGCGGGGGGGCCCTGGAGACCCAGTACTTC. Residues: CATSTSGGALETQYF. The full variable domain, rest sourced from reference TRBV15 and TRBJ2-5, is DAMVIQNPRYQVTQFGKPVTLSCSQTLNHNVMYWYQQKSSQAPKLLFHYYDKDFNNEADTPDNFQSRRPNTSFCFLDIRSPGLGDTAMYLCATSTSGGALETQYFGPGTRLLVL.

The gene calls are TRBV19 and TRBJ1-2; D gene unclear. Germline V gene sequence: CDR1 LNHDA, CDR2 SQIVND (reference sequence). The CDR3 is 12 amino acids. Trimming stripped 8 bases from V and 3 bases from J, with 10 bases between. CDR3 DNA: TGTGCCAGTGCGTCCAGCTACTATGGCTACACCTTC. Its translation: CASASSYYGYTF.

In its sample, this clonotype was seen a few times. The CDR3, as DNA: TGCGCCAGCGGGCCCGGGACAGACAATGAAAAACTGTTTTTT. Translating it yields CASGPGTDNEKLFF. The V and J genes are TRBV5-1 and TRBJ1-4, with TRBD1 identical over 7 bases. CDR3 size: 14 residues. Trimming at V came to 7 bases and at J to 5 bases, leaving 8 bases not matched to a gene. In germline, CDR1 is SGHRS, CDR2 YFSETQ. Supplemented by reference TRBV5-1 and TRBJ1-4, the full variable domain reads KAGVTQTPRYLIKTRGQQVTLSCSPISGHRSVSWYQQTPGQGLQFLFEYFSETQRNKGNFPGRFSGRQFSNSRSEMNVSTLELGDSALYLCASGPGTDNEKLFFGSGTQLSVL.

This clonotype was observed at least ten times. The rearrangement links TRBV4-1 to TRBJ2-5; D unclear. Germline V lookup: CDR1 MGHRA, CDR2 YSYEKL. V was pared by 1 base and J by 4 bases, with 19 bases between. The CDR3 is made up of 17 amino acids. DNA for the CDR3: TGCGCCAGCAGCCAAGGGGGTCTGGGCCCGATCGGAGAGACCCAGTACTTC. This codes for CASSQGGLGPIGETQYF.

This clonotype was found a few times. This CDR3 reads CASSEEDRGRHEQFF. The DNA of the CDR3 is TGTGCCAGCAGTGAGGAGGACAGGGGAAGGCATGAGCAGTTCTTC. The chain couples TRBV6-1 to TRBJ2-1; 9 bases match TRBD1. Germline CDR1 is MNHNS and CDR2 is SASEGT. The length of the CDR3 is 15 residues. After removal of 3 bases from V and 8 bases from J, the junction contained 8 bases not matched to a gene.